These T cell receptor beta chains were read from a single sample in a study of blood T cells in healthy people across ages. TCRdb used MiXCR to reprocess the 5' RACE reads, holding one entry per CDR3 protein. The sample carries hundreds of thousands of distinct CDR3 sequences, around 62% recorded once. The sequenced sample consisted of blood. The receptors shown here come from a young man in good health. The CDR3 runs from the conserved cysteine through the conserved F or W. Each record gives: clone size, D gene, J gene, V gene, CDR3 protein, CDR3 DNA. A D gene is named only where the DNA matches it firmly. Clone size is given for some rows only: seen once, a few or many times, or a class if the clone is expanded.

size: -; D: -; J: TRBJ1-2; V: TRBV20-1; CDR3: CSAWDGYTF; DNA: TGCAGTGCCTGGGATGGCTACACCTTC
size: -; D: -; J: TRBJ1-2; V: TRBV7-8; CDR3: CASNLSKGNYGYTF; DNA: TGTGCCAGCAACTTAAGTAAGGGGAACTATGGCTACACCTTC
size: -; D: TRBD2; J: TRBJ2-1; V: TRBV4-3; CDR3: CASSQGSLAGGSYNEQFF; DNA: TGCGCCAGCAGCCAAGGATCCCTAGCGGGGGGCTCCTACAATGAGCAGTTCTTC
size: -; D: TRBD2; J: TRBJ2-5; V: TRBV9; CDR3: CASSAPGLGLTETQYF; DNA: TGTGCCAGCAGCGCCCCGGGACTAGGGCTTACAGAGACCCAGTACTTC
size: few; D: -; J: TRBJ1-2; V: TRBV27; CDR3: CASSHSRGVIGYTF; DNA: TGTGCCAGCAGTCATAGCAGGGGCGTTATTGGCTACACCTTC
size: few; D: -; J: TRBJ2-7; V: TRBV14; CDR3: CASSPGLIYEQYF; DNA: TGTGCCAGCAGCCCGGGACTCATCTACGAGCAGTACTTC
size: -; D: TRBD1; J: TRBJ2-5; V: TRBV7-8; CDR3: CASSKRQGWAGETQYF; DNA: TGTGCCAGCAGCAAGAGACAGGGTTGGGCGGGAGAGACCCAGTACTTC
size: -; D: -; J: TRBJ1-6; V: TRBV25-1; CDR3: CATAGRVGAPLHF; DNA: TGTGCCACCGCTGGGAGGGTTGGGGCACCCCTCCACTTT
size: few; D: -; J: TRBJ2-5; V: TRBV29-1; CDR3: CSAEAGQETQYF; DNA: TGCAGCGCTGAAGCCGGACAAGAGACCCAGTACTTC
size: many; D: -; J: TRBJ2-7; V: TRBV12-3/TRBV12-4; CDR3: CASSPQGGRDEQYF; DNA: TGTGCCAGCAGCCCCCAAGGGGGGCGCGACGAGCAGTACTTC
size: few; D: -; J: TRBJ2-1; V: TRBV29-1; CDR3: CSASDNEQFF; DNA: TGCAGCGCCTCGGACAATGAGCAGTTCTTC
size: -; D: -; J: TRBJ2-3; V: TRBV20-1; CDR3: CSARARPSTDTQYF; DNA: TGCAGTGCTAGAGCTCGTCCCTCCACAGATACGCAGTATTTT
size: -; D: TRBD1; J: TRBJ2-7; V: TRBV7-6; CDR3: CASSKDRQHEQYF; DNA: TGTGCCAGCAGCAAGGACAGGCAACACGAGCAGTACTTC
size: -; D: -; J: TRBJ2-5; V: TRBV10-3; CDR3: CAISEGRDSQETQYF; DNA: TGTGCCATCAGCGAGGGGAGGGACAGCCAAGAGACCCAGTACTTC
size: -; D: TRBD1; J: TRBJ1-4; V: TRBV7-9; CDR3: CASSPPETGLEKLFF; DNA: TGTGCCAGCAGCCCCCCCGAGACAGGGCTAGAAAAACTGTTTTTT
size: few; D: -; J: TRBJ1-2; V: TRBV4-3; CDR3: CASSQDLAGPRYGYTF; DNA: TGCGCCAGCAGCCAAGATCTGGCAGGCCCCCGCTATGGCTACACCTTC
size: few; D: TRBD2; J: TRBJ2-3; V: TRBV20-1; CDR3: CSVGASGDLTDTQYF; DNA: TGCAGTGTCGGGGCTAGCGGGGATCTCACAGATACGCAGTATTTT
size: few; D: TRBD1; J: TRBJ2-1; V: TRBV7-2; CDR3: CASSSRQGRSHYNEQFF; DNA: TGTGCCAGCAGCTCCCGACAGGGGAGGTCCCACTACAATGAGCAGTTCTTC
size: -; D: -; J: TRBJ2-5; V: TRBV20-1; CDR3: CSARDRGGAVKTQYF; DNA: TGCAGTGCTAGAGATAGGGGGGGGGCCGTGAAGACCCAGTACTTC
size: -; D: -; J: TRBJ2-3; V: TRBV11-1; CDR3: CASSSLGGRSTQYF; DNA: TGTGCCAGCAGCTCCCTAGGTGGGCGGAGTACGCAGTATTTT
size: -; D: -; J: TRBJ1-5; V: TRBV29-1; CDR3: CSVANDRYNQPQHF; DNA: TGCAGCGTTGCTAACGACAGGTACAATCAGCCCCAGCATTTT
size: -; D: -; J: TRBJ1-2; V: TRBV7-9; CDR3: CASSPNGYGYTF; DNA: TGTGCCAGCAGCCCCAACGGCTATGGCTACACCTTC
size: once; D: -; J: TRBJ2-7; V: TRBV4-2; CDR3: CASSQSDPYEQYF; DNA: TGTGCCAGCAGCCAAAGTGACCCCTACGAGCAGTACTTC
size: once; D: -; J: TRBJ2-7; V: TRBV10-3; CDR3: CAISEEGRDEQYF; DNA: TGTGCCATCAGTGAAGAGGGGCGGGACGAGCAGTACTTC
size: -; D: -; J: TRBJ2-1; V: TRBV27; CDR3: CASSLSYGNNEQFF; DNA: TGTGCCAGCAGTTTATCGTACGGAAACAATGAGCAGTTCTTC
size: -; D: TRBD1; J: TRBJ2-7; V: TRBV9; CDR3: CASSARQGGDEQYF; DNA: TGTGCCAGCAGCGCTAGACAGGGGGGCGACGAGCAGTACTTC
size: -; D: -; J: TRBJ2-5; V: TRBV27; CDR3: CASSFTYQETQYF; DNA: TGTGCCAGCAGTTTCACCTACCAAGAGACCCAGTACTTC
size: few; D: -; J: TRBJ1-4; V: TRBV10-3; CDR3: CAISGRGKENEKLFF; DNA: TGTGCCATCTCGGGGCGGGGGAAAGAGAATGAAAAACTGTTTTTT
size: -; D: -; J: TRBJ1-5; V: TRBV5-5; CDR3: CASSLAPQGRQPQHF; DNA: TGTGCCAGCAGCTTGGCTCCGCAGGGAAGGCAGCCCCAGCATTTT
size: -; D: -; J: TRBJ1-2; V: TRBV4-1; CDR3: CASSQEAGLYGYTF; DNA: TGCGCCAGCAGCCAAGAGGCGGGCCTCTATGGCTACACCTTC
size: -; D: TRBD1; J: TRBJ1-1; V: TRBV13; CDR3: CASSSGTGVTEAFF; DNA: TGTGCCAGCAGCTCGGGGACAGGGGTCACTGAAGCTTTCTTT
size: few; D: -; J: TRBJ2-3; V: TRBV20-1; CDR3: CSAKPSDTQYF; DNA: TGCAGTGCAAAACCCTCAGATACGCAGTATTTT
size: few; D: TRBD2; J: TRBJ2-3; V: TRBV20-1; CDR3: CSARDSGRVDTQYF; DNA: TGCAGTGCTAGAGATTCGGGGAGGGTAGATACGCAGTATTTT
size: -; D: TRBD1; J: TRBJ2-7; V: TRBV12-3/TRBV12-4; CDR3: CASRPTGTGNYEQYF; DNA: TGTGCCAGCAGGCCAACCGGGACAGGTAACTACGAGCAGTACTTC
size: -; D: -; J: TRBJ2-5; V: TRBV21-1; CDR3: CASSDGLAGGQGQETQYF; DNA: TGTGCCAGCAGCGACGGACTAGCGGGGGGGCAGGGACAAGAGACCCAGTACTTC
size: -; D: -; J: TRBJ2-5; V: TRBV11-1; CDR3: CASSGSGGSQETQYF; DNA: TGTGCCAGCAGCGGTAGTGGCGGTAGCCAAGAGACCCAGTACTTC
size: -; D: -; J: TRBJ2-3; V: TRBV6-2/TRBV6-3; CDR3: CASSYSTENTDTQYF; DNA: TGTGCCAGCAGTTACTCGACAGAGAACACAGATACGCAGTATTTT
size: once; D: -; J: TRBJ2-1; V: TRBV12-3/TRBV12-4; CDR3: CASSLGSTYNGQFF; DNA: TGTGCCAGCAGTTTGGGGTCAACCTACAATGGGCAGTTCTTC
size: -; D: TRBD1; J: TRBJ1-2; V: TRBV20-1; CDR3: CSATRQTGNYGYTF; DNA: TGCAGTGCTACCCGTCAGACAGGGAACTATGGCTACACCTTC
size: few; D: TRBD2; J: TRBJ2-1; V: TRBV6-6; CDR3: CASSYRAGGINEQFF; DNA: TGTGCCAGCAGTTACCGAGCGGGGGGGATTAATGAGCAGTTCTTC
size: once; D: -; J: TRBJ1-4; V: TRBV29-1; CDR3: CSVVGRTTTNEKLFF; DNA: TGCAGCGTTGTAGGCAGAACTACAACTAATGAAAAACTGTTTTTT
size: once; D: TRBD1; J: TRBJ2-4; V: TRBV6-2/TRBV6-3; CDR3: CASSYVGGAGNIQYF; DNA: TGTGCCAGCAGTTACGTAGGGGGCGCCGGAAACATTCAGTACTTC
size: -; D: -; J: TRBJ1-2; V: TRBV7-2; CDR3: CASSLSDGNYGYTF; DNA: TGTGCCAGCAGCTTATCGGACGGAAACTATGGCTACACCTTC
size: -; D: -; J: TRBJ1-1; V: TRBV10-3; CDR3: CAIEVSLNTEAFF; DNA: TGTGCCATCGAAGTATCCCTGAACACTGAAGCTTTCTTT
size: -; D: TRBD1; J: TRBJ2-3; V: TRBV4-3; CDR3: CASSQGTGGRSTDTQYF; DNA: TGCGCCAGCAGCCAAGGAACAGGGGGTCGGAGCACAGATACGCAGTATTTT
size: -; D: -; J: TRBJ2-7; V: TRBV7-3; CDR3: CASSLVGQYYEQYF; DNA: TGTGCCAGCAGCTTAGTGGGTCAGTACTACGAGCAGTACTTC
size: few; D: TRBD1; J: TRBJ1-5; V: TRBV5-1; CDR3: CASSFEGQGAGQPQHF; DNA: TGCGCCAGCAGCTTCGAGGGACAGGGGGCTGGGCAGCCCCAGCATTTT
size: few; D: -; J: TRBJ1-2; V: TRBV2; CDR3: CASGGSGYTF; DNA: TGTGCCAGCGGGGGTTCTGGCTACACCTTC
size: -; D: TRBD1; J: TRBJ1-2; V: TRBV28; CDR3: CASSLAGQGRIYGYTF; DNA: TGTGCCAGCAGTTTGGCGGGACAGGGACGGATCTATGGCTACACCTTC
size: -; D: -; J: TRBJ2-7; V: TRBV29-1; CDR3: CSALGVQASYDEQYF; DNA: TGCAGCGCATTGGGGGTCCAGGCATCCTACGACGAGCAGTACTTC
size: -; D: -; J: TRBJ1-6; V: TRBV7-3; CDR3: CASSLAVENSPLHF; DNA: TGTGCCAGCAGCTTGGCGGTTGAAAATTCACCCCTCCACTTT
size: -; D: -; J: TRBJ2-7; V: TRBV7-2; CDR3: CASSSWVAGLNSYEQYF; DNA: TGTGCCAGCAGCTCGTGGGTGGCGGGGTTAAACTCCTACGAGCAGTACTTC